These 25 T cell receptor beta chains originate from one sample sequenced in a study of human T cells and chemical hapten exposure. As to time point: patch test 1, 2 weeks after DPC sensitization. This sample's treatment: therapeutic diphenylcyclopropenone sensitization with weekly scalp DPC. TCRdb reanalysed the RACE reads using MiXCR and keeps one entry per CDR3 protein. The sample lists some 200,000 distinct CDR3 sequences, more than 20% seen once, with approximately 6.7% in the top ten. This sample comprised whole blood, obtained in connection with sensitization to the hapten diphenylcyclopropenone (DPC). The receptors stem from a woman aged 45-65 years with alopecia areata. Some clones in this sample may be carry-over from other donors' samples.

The gene calls are TRBV5-4 and TRBJ2-5, with D tentatively TRBD1 or TRBD2 (5 bases each). Per germline, CDR1 SGHNT and CDR2 YYREEE (reference sequence). V was pared by 4 bases and J by 0 bases, with 10 bases between. This CDR3 is built from 14 residues. This CDR3 reads CASSGDGNQETQYF. The CDR3 DNA follows: TGTGCCAGCAGCGGGGACGGAAACCAAGAGACCCAGTACTTC.

The chain couples TRBV10-3 to TRBJ1-2; 7 nucleotides match TRBD1. The germline CDR1 and CDR2 sequences are ENHRY and SYGVKD. CDR3 length: 16 amino acids. Germline trimming cut 2 bases from V and 4 bases from J; bases unmatched to any gene: 10. In nucleotides, the CDR3 is TGTGCCATCAGTGAGGGCCCTGGACAGGTGGGCTATGGCTACACCTTC. It codes for CAISEGPGQVGYGYTF.

Only a few counts were recorded for this clonotype. The rearrangement uses TRBV20-1 and TRBJ1-1; D gene uncertain. The V end was cut by 7 bases, the J end by 1 base, with 13 bases between. Germline lookup yields CDR1 DFQATT and CDR2 SNEGSKA (reference sequence). This CDR3 contains 13 residues. The CDR3 region has the DNA TGCAGTGTGTCGTCGTTCGCGAACACTGAAGCTTTCTTT. Its translation is CSVSSFANTEAFF.

The gene calls are TRBV2 and TRBJ2-3, with TRBD2 matching over 12 bases. The CDR3 extends over 15 amino acids. Germline V gene data show CDR1 as SNHLY and CDR2 as FYNNEI. V dropped 4 bases and J dropped 5; count of bases not matched to a gene: 4. CDR3 nucleotides: TGTGCCAGCAGTGGACTAGCGGGAGATATAGATACGCAGTATTTT. Translated, it gives CASSGLAGDIDTQYF.

The rearrangement uses TRBV2 and TRBJ1-1; 9 bases are a match to TRBD1. CDR1 is SNHLY and CDR2 is FYNNEI in the germline V gene. The CDR3 totals 13 residues. V lost 8 bases, J lost 1 base, and 2 bases stayed unmatched. As DNA, the CDR3 is TGTGCCAGCCGGGACAGGGAGAACACTGAAGCTTTCTTT. It specifies CASRDRENTEAFF.

The CDR3 region has the DNA TGTGCCAGCAGTGGATCCGGACAGGGAGGAGGGAATCAGCCCCAGCATTTT. This codes for CASSGSGQGGGNQPQHF. The chain recombines TRBV27 with TRBJ1-5; 8 nucleotides match TRBD1. Germline CDR1 MNHEY, CDR2 SMNVEV (reference sequence). J was trimmed by 4 bases and V by 5 bases; bases with no gene match: 13. The CDR3 runs 17 residues.

The chain combines TRBV12-3 or TRBV12-4 with TRBJ2-7; 12 positions agree with TRBD2. The CDR3 spans 18 residues. The ends lost 7 bases at V and 2 bases at J; junction bases unmatched: 15. The CDR3 loop is CASTILLAGGPDPYEQYF. DNA for the CDR3: TGTGCCAGCACCATCCTACTAGCGGGAGGCCCTGACCCCTACGAGCAGTACTTC.

V and J are TRBV12-3 or TRBV12-4 and TRBJ2-5; D unresolved. Deletions cut 3 bases from V and 4 bases from J, with 6 bases between. The length of the CDR3 is 12 residues. CDR3 DNA: TGTGCCAGCAGTTTTCAAGTAGAGACCCAGTACTTC. Protein sequence: CASSFQVETQYF.

The V and J genes are TRBV2 and TRBJ1-1; weak D call: TRBD1 (6 bases). CDR1 and CDR2 (germline): SNHLY, FYNNEI. This CDR3 has 12 amino acids. V was shortened by 6 bases and J by 8 bases, with 13 bases between the two germline ends. CDR3 in DNA: TGTGCCAGCAGCGCGTGGGGGACAGAAGCTTTCTTT. It specifies CASSAWGTEAFF. Based on the CDR3 plus reference TRBV2 and TRBJ1-1, the full variable domain is EPEVTQTPSHQVTQMGQEVILRCVPISNHLYFYWYRQILGQKVEFLVSFYNNEISEKSEIFDDQFSVERPDGSNFTLKIRSTKLEDSAMYFCASSAWGTEAFFGQGTRLTVV.

This clonotype occurred a few times. The chain is built from TRBV10-3 and TRBJ1-2, with 7 nucleotides matching TRBD1. CDR3 length: 14 residues. With V trimmed by 3 bases and J by 5 bases, 6 bases remained unmatched. Germline CDR1 and CDR2: ENHRY and SYGVKD. CDR3 bases: TGTGCCATCAGTGAAGGGGGCGGGAGATATGGCTACACCTTC. Its protein is CAISEGGGRYGYTF.

The rearrangement uses TRBV3-1 and TRBJ1-5, with D unresolved. V gave up 0 bases and J gave up 7 bases, with 7 bases separating them. Germline CDR1 LGHDT, CDR2 YNNKEL (reference sequence). This CDR3 is built from 13 residues. CDR3 residues: CASSQDVLQPQHF. The CDR3 DNA reads TGTGCCAGCAGCCAAGATGTCCTGCAGCCCCAGCATTTT.

This clonotype was counted between two and nine times. The chain combines TRBV7-9 with TRBJ2-4, with 7 bases aligning to TRBD1. Losses at the gene ends were 3 bases for V and 7 bases for J; bases not matched to a gene: 3. Germline V gives CDR1 SEHNR, CDR2 FQNEAQ (reference sequence). The CDR3 extends over 13 amino acids. CDR3 nucleotides: TGTGCCAGCAGCTTGACAGGGCTGAACATTCAGTACTTC. Its protein is CASSLTGLNIQYF.

The chain combines TRBV29-1 with TRBJ2-7; no definite D call. The CDR3 length is 11 residues. CDR1 is SQVTM, CDR2 ANQGSEA, per germline. V lost 0 bases to trimming and J lost 2 bases, with 2 bases between them. Here the CDR3 DNA reads TGCAGCGTTGAAGAAACCTACGAGCAGTACTTC. Translating gives CSVEETYEQYF.

This clonotype was recorded many times. The chain is built from TRBV27 and TRBJ2-1; perhaps TRBD1 as D (5 bases). The CDR3 spans 12 residues. Germline loops: CDR1 MNHEY, CDR2 SMNVEV (reference sequence). The germline V and J ends were trimmed by 4 bases and 6 bases, with 7 bases remaining between them. This CDR3 reads CASSWGTNEQFF. CDR3 bases: TGTGCCAGCAGTTGGGGCACCAATGAGCAGTTCTTC.

The chain links TRBV7-2 to TRBJ2-3; TRBD2 agrees at 8 bases. Trimming cost V 6 bases and J 5 bases; bases outside gene matches: 7. The germline CDR1 and CDR2 sequences are SGHTA and FQGNSA. This CDR3 region has 14 residues. The CDR3 DNA follows: TGTGCCAGCAGACCCGGACTAGCAGGAGATACGCAGTATTTT. It is translated as CASRPGLAGDTQYF.

This clonotype showed up just a few times. The chain links TRBV5-6 to TRBJ1-2; 9 bases are shared with TRBD1. Germline CDR1 and CDR2: SGHDT and YYEEEE. This CDR3 comprises 14 residues. Trimming took 4 bases from V and 7 from J; bases not matched to a gene: 8. CDR3 in DNA: TGTGCCAGCAGCATAAACAGGGGGCCTCGTGGCTACACCTTC. Translating it yields CASSINRGPRGYTF.

This clonotype was counted only a few times. The rearrangement uses TRBV7-2 and TRBJ1-2, with D unresolved. In germline, CDR1 is SGHTA, CDR2 FQGNSA. The V gene lost 5 bases and the J gene lost 0 bases, with 16 bases spanning the gap. The CDR3 length is 16 residues. CDR3 nucleotides: TGTGCCAGCAGCCCGTCGGAGGTCCCCGCTAACTATGGCTACACCTTC. It specifies CASSPSEVPANYGYTF.

The chain uses TRBV3-1 and TRBJ1-2; D gene unclear. The CDR3 sequence is 16 residues long. Trimming left V 1 base short and J 8 bases short, with 20 bases between. Germline CDR1 reads LGHDT; CDR2 reads YNNKEL (reference sequence). CDR3 in DNA: TGTGCCAGCAGCCAAGTAACCGGGCCCGGGGAAGGGGGCTACACCTTC. This gives the protein CASSQVTGPGEGGYTF.

The chain has TRBV6-5 and TRBJ1-2; TRBD1 matches at 7 bases. V was pared by 2 bases and J by 4 bases, with 7 bases of the junction left unmatched. CDR3 size: 15 residues. Looked up from germline, CDR1 is MNHEY and CDR2 is SVGAGI. The DNA of the CDR3 is TGTGCCAGCAGTTACCAACAGGGGTTCGGCTATGGCTACACCTTC. This encodes CASSYQQGFGYGYTF.

This clonotype was counted a few times. The V gene is TRBV5-1, the J gene TRBJ2-1; 7 positions match TRBD2. Germline CDR1 SGHRS, CDR2 YFSETQ. CDR3 length: 15 amino acids. J lost 6 bases, V lost 4 bases, and 10 bases had no gene match. The CDR3 sequence: CASSPGGGMFNEQFF. The CDR3 bases are TGCGCCAGCAGCCCGGGGGGAGGTATGTTCAATGAGCAGTTCTTC.

The chain has TRBV6-2 or TRBV6-3 and TRBJ2-1, with D perhaps being TRBD1 or TRBD2 (5 bases each). The V and J ends lost 7 bases and 6 bases respectively, with 7 bases between them. The CDR3 runs to 11 residues. From germline, CDR1 is MNHEY and CDR2 SVGEGT. CDR3 nucleotides: TGTGCCAGCAAGAGGGGCAATGAGCAGTTCTTC. It translates to CASKRGNEQFF.

The rearrangement joins TRBV7-2 to TRBJ2-3; D not resolved. This CDR3 has 15 amino acids. Trimming stripped 5 bases from V and 4 bases from J, with 16 bases between. Germline V gene lookup returns CDR1 SGHTA and CDR2 FQGNSA. CDR3 sequence: CASSIRLLRPDTQYF. In nucleotides, the CDR3 is TGTGCCAGCAGCATCCGACTCCTCCGTCCAGATACGCAGTATTTT.

The chain carries TRBV20-1 and TRBJ2-1, with D perhaps TRBD2 (6 bases). The V end lost 2 bases, the J end lost 2 bases, and 13 bases lay between the germline ends. This CDR3 is 15 amino acids long. Per the germline V gene, CDR1 is DFQATT and CDR2 is SNEGSKA (reference sequence). The CDR3 region has the DNA TGCAGTGCTAGACCCCCGGGGGAGACCTACAATGAGCAGTTCTTC. Its protein is CSARPPGETYNEQFF.

There are a few counts of this clonotype. This chain joins TRBV29-1 and TRBJ1-1; 11 bases map to TRBD1. J gave up 11 bases and V 6 bases, and 11 bases lay outside the gene matches. The CDR3 contains 13 residues. Per the germline V gene, CDR1 is SQVTM and CDR2 is ANQGSEA. Written as DNA, the CDR3 is TGCAGCGTGCCCGGACAGGGGGCCGCGCCGGCTTTCTTT. Protein: CSVPGQGAAPAFF.

V is TRBV30 and J is TRBJ2-4; TRBD2 is a possible D gene (6 bases). The CDR3 totals 14 residues. Looked up from germline, CDR1 is GTSNPN and CDR2 is SVGIG (reference sequence). The germline V and J ends were trimmed by 0 bases and 1 base, with 7 bases remaining between them. CDR3 residues: CAWSVGGAKNIQYF. CDR3 nucleotide sequence: TGTGCCTGGAGTGTAGGAGGGGCCAAAAACATTCAGTACTTC.